This TCR beta chain was identified in a study of circulating and synovial CD4+ cells in juvenile arthritis. Sequenced samples came from active juvenile idiopathic arthritis patients. Sequencing was performed with immunoSEQ multiplex PCR; in TCRdb, only in-frame clones are kept and a portion is missing. The table lists tens of thousands of clones, around 95% of them singletons, with approximately 0.19% in the top ten. Study-level findings and limits: Measured synovium overlap likely understates the true shared repertoire. These blood cells shared more CDR3 sequences with synovium than bulk blood. Bulk blood CD4 samples held at least an order of magnitude more or fewer genomes than CPL.

Regarding this clone: What it binds is unknown.

Input material: CD4+ T cells from blood. This receptor was obtained from a human donor with juvenile idiopathic arthritis.

CDR3 in DNA: TGTGCCAGCAGTTCCCCCAGTGCGGGGGCACAGGCGTCTTACAATGAGCAGTTCTTC. Protein: CASSSPSAGAQASYNEQFF. V gene TRBV28 combines with J gene TRBJ2-1; the D gene is possibly TRBD2 (7 bases). Per germline, CDR1 MDHEN and CDR2 SYDVKM. V was cut by 4 bases and J by 4 bases, with 26 bases left in between. The CDR3 contains 19 residues.